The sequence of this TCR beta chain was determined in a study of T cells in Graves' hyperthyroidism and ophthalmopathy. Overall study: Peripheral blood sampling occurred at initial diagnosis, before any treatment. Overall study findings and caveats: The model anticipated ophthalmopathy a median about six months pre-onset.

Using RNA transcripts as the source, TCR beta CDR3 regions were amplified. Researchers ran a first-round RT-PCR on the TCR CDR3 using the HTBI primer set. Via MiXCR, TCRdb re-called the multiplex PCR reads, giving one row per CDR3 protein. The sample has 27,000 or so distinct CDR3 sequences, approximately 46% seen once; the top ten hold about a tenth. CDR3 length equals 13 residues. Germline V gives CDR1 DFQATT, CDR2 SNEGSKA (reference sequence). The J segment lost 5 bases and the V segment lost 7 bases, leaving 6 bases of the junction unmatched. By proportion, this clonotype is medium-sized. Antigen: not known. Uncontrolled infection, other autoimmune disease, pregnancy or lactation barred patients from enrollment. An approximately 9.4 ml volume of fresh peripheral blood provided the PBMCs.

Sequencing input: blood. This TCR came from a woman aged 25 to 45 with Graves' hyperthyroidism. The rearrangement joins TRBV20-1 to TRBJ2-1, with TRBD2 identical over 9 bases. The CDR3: CSVEREANNEQFF. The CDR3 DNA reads TGCAGTGTCGAGCGGGAGGCTAACAATGAGCAGTTCTTC.